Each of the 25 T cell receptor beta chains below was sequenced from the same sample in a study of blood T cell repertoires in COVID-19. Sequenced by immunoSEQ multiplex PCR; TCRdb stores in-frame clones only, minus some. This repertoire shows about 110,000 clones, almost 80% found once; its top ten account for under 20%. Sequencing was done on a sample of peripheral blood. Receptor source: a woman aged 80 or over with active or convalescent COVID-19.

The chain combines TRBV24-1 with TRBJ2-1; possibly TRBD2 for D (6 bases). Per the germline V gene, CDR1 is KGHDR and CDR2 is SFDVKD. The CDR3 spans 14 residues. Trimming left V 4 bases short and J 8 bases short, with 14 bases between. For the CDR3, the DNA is TGTGCCACCAGTGACGCTCGACTAGGCGATGAGCAGTTCTTC. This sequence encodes CATSDARLGDEQFF.

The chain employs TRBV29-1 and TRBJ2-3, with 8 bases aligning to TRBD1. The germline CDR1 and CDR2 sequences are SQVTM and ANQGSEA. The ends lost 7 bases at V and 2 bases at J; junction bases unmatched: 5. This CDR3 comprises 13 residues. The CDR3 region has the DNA TGCAGCGGCCGGACAGGGACCACAGATACGCAGTATTTT. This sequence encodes CSGRTGTTDTQYF.

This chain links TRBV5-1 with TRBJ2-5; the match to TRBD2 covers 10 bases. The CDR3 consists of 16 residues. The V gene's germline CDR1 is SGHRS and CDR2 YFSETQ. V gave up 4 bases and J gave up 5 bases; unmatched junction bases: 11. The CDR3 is CASSPGLAGVPETQYF. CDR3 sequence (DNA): TGCGCCAGCAGCCCGGGGCTAGCGGGAGTTCCCGAGACCCAGTACTTC.

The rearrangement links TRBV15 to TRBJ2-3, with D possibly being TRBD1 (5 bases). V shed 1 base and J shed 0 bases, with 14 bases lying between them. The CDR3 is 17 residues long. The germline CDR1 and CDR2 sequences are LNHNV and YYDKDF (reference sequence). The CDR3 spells CATSRGRGWASTDTQYF. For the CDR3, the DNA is TGTGCCACCAGCAGAGGAAGGGGCTGGGCTAGCACAGATACGCAGTATTTT.

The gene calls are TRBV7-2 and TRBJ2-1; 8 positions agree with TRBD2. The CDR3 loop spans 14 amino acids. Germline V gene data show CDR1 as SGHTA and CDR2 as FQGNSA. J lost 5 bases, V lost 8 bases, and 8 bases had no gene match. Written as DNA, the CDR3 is TGTGCCAGCGTAAGAGTAGCGGGACACAATGAGCAGTTCTTC. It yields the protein CASVRVAGHNEQFF.

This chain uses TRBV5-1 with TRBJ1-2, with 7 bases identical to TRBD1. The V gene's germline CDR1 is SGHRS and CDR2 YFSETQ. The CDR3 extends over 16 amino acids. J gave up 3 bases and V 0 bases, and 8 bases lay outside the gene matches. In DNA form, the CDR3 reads TGCGCCAGCAGCTTGGCCTCGTTAGGGGGCTACTATGGCTACACCTTC. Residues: CASSLASLGGYYGYTF. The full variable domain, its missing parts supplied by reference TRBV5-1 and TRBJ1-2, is KAGVTQTPRYLIKTRGQQVTLSCSPISGHRSVSWYQQTPGQGLQFLFEYFSETQRNKGNFPGRFSGRQFSNSRSEMNVSTLELGDSALYLCASSLASLGGYYGYTFGSGTRLTVV.

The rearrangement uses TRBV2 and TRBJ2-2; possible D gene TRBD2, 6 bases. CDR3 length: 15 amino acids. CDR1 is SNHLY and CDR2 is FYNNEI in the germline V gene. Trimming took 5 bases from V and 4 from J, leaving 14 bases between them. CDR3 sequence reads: CASSSRTTATGELFF. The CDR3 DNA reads TGTGCCAGCAGTTCCAGGACTACGGCCACCGGGGAGCTGTTTTTT.

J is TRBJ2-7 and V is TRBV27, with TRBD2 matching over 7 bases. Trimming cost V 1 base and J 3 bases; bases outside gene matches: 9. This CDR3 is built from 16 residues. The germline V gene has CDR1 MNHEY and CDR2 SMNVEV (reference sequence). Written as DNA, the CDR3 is TGTGCCAGCAGTTTATTTGCTAGCGGAGACCACTACGAGCAGTACTTC. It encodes CASSLFASGDHYEQYF.

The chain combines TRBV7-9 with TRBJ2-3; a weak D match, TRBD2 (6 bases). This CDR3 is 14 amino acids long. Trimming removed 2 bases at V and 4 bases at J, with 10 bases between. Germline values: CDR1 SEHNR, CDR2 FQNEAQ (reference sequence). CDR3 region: CASSLMEGADTQYF. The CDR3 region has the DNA TGTGCCAGCAGCTTAATGGAGGGCGCAGATACGCAGTATTTT.

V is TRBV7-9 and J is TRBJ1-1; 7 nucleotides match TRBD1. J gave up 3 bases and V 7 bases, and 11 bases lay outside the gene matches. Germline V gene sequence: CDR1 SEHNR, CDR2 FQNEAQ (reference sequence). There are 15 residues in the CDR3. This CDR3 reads CASTTTTGDYTEAFF. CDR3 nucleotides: TGTGCCAGCACAACAACAACAGGGGACTACACTGAAGCTTTCTTT.

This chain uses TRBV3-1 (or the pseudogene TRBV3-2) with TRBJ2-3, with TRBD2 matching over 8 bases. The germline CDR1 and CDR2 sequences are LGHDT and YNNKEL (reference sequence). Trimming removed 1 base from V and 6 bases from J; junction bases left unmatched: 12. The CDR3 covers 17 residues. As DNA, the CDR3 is TGTGCCAGCAGCCAAGCAATAACTAGCGGCCAGAAGGATACGCAGTATTTT. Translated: CASSQAITSGQKDTQYF.

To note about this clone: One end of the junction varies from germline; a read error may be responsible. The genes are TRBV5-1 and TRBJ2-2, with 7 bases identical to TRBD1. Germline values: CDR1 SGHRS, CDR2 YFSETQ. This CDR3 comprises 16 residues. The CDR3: CASSLLATGNAGELFF. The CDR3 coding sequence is TGCGCCAGCAGCTTGTTGGCGACAGGGAACGCCGGGGAGCTGTTTTTT.

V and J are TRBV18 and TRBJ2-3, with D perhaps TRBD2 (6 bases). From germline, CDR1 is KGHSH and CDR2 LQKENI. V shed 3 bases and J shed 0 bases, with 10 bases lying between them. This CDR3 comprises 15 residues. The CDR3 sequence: CASSPLAQSTDTQYF. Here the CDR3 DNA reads TGTGCCAGCTCACCCCTAGCGCAGAGCACAGATACGCAGTATTTT.

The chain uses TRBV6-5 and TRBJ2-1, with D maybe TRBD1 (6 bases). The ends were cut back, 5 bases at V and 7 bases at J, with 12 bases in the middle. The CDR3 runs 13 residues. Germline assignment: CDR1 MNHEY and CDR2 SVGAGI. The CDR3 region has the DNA TGTGCCAGCAGTCCAGACAGGTTAAATGAGCAGTTCTTC. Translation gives CASSPDRLNEQFF.

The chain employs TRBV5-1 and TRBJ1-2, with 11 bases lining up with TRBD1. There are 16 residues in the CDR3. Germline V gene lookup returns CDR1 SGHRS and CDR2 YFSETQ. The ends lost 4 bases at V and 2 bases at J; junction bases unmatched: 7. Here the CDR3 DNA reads TGCGCCAGCAGCCGGGGACAGGGGGTGGTAAACTATGGCTACACCTTC. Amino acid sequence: CASSRGQGVVNYGYTF.

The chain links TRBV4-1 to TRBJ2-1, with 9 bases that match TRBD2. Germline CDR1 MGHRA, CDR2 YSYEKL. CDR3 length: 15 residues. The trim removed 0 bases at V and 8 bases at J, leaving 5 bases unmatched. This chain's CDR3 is CASSQEAGGFYEQFF. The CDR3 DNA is TGCGCCAGCAGCCAAGAGGCGGGGGGGTTTTATGAGCAGTTCTTC.

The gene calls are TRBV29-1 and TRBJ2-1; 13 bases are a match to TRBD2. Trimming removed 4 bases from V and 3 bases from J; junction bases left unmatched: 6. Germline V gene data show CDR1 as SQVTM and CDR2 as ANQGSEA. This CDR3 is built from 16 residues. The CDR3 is CSVGGTSGTNYNEQFF. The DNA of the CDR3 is TGCAGCGTTGGGGGGACTAGCGGGACGAACTACAATGAGCAGTTCTTC.

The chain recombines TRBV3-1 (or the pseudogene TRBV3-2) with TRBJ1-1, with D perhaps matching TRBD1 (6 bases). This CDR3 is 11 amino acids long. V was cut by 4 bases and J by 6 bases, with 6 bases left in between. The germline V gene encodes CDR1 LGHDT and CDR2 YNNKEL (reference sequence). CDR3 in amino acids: CASSRGPEAFF. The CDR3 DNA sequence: TGTGCCAGCAGCCGGGGGCCTGAAGCTTTCTTT.

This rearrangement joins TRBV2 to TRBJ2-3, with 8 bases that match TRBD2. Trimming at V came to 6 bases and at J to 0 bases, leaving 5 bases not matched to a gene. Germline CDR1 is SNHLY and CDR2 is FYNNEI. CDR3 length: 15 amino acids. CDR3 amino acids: CASRILAASTDTQYF. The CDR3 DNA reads TGTGCCAGCAGAATACTAGCGGCTAGCACAGATACGCAGTATTTT.

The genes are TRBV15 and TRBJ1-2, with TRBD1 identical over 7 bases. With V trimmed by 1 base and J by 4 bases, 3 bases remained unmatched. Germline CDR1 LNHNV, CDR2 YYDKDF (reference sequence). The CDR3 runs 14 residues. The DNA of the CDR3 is TGTGCCACCAGCAGAGGGGGACAGTTCTATGGCTACACCTTC. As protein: CATSRGGQFYGYTF. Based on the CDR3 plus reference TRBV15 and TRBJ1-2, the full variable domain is DAMVIQNPRYQVTQFGKPVTLSCSQTLNHNVMYWYQQKSSQAPKLLFHYYDKDFNNEADTPDNFQSRRPNTSFCFLDIRSPGLGDTAMYLCATSRGGQFYGYTFGSGTRLTVV.

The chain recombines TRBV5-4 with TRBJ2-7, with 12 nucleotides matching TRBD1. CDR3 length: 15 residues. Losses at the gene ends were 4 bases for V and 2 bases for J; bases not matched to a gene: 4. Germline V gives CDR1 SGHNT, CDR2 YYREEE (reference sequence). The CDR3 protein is CASSIRDRGPYEQYF. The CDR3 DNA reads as TGTGCCAGCAGCATCCGGGACAGGGGGCCCTACGAGCAGTACTTC.

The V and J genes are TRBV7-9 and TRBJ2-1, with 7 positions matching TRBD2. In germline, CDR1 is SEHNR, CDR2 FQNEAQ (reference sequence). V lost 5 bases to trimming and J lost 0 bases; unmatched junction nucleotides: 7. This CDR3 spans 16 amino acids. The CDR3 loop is CASSLNGRTSYNEQFF. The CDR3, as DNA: TGTGCCAGCAGCCTCAACGGGAGGACCTCCTACAATGAGCAGTTCTTC.

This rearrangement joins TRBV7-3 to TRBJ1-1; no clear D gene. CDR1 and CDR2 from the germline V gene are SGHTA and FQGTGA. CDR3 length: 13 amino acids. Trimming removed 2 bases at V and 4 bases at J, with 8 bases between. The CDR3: CASSLGPLTEAFF. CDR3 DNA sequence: TGTGCCAGCAGCTTAGGGCCCCTCACTGAAGCTTTCTTT.

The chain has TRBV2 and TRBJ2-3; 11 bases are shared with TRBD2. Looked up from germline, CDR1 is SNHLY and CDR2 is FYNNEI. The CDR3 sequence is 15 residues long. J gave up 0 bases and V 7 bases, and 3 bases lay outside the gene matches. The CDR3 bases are TGTGCCAGCAACCGACTAGCGGGAAGCACAGATACGCAGTATTTT. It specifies CASNRLAGSTDTQYF.

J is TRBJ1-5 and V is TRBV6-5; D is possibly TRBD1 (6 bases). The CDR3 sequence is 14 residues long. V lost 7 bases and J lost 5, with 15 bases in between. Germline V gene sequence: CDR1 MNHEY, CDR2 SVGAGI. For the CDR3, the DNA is TGTGCCAGCACAAGGTCAGGGGCGGATCAGCCCCAGCATTTT. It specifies CASTRSGADQPQHF.